This record concerns one T cell receptor beta chain sequence. Its target is unknown. Per the germline V gene, CDR1 is SGHTA and CDR2 is FQGNSA. The CDR3 sequence is 14 residues long. The data were obtained in a study of monozygotic twins with inflammatory bowel disease. Study findings and constraints: The existence of one strong signal or clonotype linked to IBD lacked support.

TCRdb reprocessed the 5' RACE reads and stores each CDR3 protein as one record, lacking DNA. Its table records some 99,000 distinct CDR3 sequences. Sequences were obtained from blood. This chain uses TRBV7-2 with TRBJ2-7; TCRdb proposes TRBD1, but this gene call is untestable without DNA. This sequence was found in a human donor with ulcerative colitis or Crohn's disease, or a healthy co-twin of an affected twin (not recorded which). CDR3 protein: CASSRGTDNDEQYF.